This record covers a single T cell receptor beta chain. What it recognizes is unknown. Exclusion followed for patients with uncontrolled infection, other autoimmune disease, pregnancy or lactation. The PBMCs studied were ones that came from approximately 9.9 ml fresh peripheral blood. Amplified TCR beta CDR3 regions came from RNA transcripts. The primer set for the first-round RT-PCR of the TCR CDR3 was HTBI. A single record per CDR3 protein comes from TCRdb applying MiXCR to the multiplex PCR reads. The sample contains hundreds of thousands of distinct CDR3 sequences, about 35% of which appear only once. The data are from a study of T cells in Graves' hyperthyroidism and ophthalmopathy. Overall study results and limits: Most clonotypes that expanded in the thyroid above 0.001 also showed up in blood. Through a model of 13 V-J features, ophthalmopathy was separated from stable hyperthyroidism.

V gave up 4 bases and J gave up 5 bases; unmatched junction bases: 10. The CDR3 is 15 amino acids. Germline CDR1 MNHNS, CDR2 SASEGT. The chain recombines TRBV6-1 with TRBJ2-5, with 7 bases identical to TRBD1. The TCR originated in a woman in her forties with Graves' hyperthyroidism. Sequenced: blood. The CDR3: CASSGYRGVGETQYF. The DNA of the CDR3 is TGTGCCAGCAGTGGGTACAGGGGAGTAGGGGAGACCCAGTACTTC.